This TCR beta chain was recovered during a study of blood T cell repertoires in COVID-19. On the study more broadly: Both acute and convalescent COVID-19 samples were obtained from the United States, Italy and Spain.

The germline V and J ends were trimmed by 4 bases and 4 bases, with 12 bases remaining between them. This CDR3 comprises 14 residues. From germline, CDR1 is SGHRS and CDR2 YFSETQ. In the authors' workflow: Cell counts per sample came from amplifying reference gene primers. Sequenced by immunoSEQ multiplex PCR; TCRdb stores in-frame clones only, minus some. That table gives V, J and clone size, and the DNA gave D and trimming. The sample includes 250,000 or so clones, more than 80% of them seen just once. Before being deemed recovered, Cohort 3 donors had two negative PCRs, clearance, or symptom resolution.

Sequencing used PBMCs or T cells enriched from blood (not recorded which). V is TRBV5-1 and J is TRBJ1-3; D unresolved. The receptor was isolated from a man aged 60 to 75 who had recovered from COVID-19. CDR3 nucleotides: TGCGCCAGCAGCCCCGGACTCCTGGGAAACACCATATATTTT. The encoded protein is CASSPGLLGNTIYF. Based on the CDR3 plus reference TRBV5-1 and TRBJ1-3, the full variable domain is KAGVTQTPRYLIKTRGQQVTLSCSPISGHRSVSWYQQTPGQGLQFLFEYFSETQRNKGNFPGRFSGRQFSNSRSEMNVSTLELGDSALYLCASSPGLLGNTIYFGEGSWLTVV.